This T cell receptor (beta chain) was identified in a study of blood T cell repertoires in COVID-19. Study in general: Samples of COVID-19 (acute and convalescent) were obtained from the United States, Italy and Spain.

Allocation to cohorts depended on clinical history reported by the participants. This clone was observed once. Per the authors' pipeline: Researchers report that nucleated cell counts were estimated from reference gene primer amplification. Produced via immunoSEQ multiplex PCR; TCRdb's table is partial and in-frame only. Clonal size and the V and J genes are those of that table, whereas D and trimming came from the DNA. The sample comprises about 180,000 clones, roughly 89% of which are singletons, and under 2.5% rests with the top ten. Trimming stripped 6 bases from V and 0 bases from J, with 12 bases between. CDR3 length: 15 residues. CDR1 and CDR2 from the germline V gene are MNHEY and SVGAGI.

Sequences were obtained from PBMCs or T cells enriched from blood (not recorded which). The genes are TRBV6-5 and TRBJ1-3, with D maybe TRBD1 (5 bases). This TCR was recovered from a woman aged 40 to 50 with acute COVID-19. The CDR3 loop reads CASSSSDSSGNTIYF. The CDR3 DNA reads TGTGCCAGCAGCTCCTCTGACAGCTCTGGAAACACCATATATTTT.